A single sample gave rise to the 19 T cell receptor beta chains below, sequenced in a study of blood T cell repertoires in COVID-19. Profiling relied on immunoSEQ multiplex PCR, and the TCRdb table lists in-frame clones only, not all of them. The profile covers about 180,000 clones, with nearly 80% appearing a single time and around an eighth taken by the ten largest. Source material: PBMCs or T cells enriched from blood (not recorded which). The receptors derive from a man in his sixties who had been exposed to COVID-19.

This clone was observed a handful of times. The chain recombines TRBV14 with TRBJ2-7, with D tentatively TRBD1 (7 bases). Per the germline V gene, CDR1 is SGHDN and CDR2 is FVKESK. V lost 4 bases to trimming and J lost 5 bases, with 21 bases between them. CDR3 size: 16 residues. The DNA for the CDR3 is TGTGCCAGCAGCCCCCGCGGGACAGTGGTCGTCGACGAGCAGTACTTC. Its protein is CASSPRGTVVVDEQYF.

CDR3 bases: TGTGCCAGCAGTTTAGGTCCGAGACAGGGTAGGGCTAATGAAAAACTGTTTTTT. Protein product: CASSLGPRQGRANEKLFF. The rearrangement uses TRBV27 and TRBJ1-4; 7 bases are shared with TRBD1. The junction had 12 bases not matched to a gene; V was cut back by 2 bases and J by 3 bases. The CDR3 is made up of 18 amino acids. The germline CDR1 and CDR2 sequences are MNHEY and SMNVEV (reference sequence).

This chain connects TRBV28 to TRBJ2-2; 9 bases agree with TRBD1. This CDR3 is built from 16 residues. CDR1 is MDHEN and CDR2 is SYDVKM in the germline V gene. Germline trimming cut 6 bases from V and 5 bases from J; bases unmatched to any gene: 10. The CDR3 DNA reads TGTGCCAGCAGCCGAGGGGGGACAGGGAAAACCGGGGAGCTGTTTTTT. It encodes CASSRGGTGKTGELFF.

The CDR3 DNA sequence: TGTGCCACCAGCGGAGGGACAGCAAGTGGCAATCAGCCCCAGCATTTT. Encoded protein: CATSGGTASGNQPQHF. V gene TRBV15 combines with J gene TRBJ1-5; 7 bases map to TRBD1. Germline V gives CDR1 LNHNV, CDR2 YYDKDF (reference sequence). Trimming took 5 bases from V and 2 from J; bases not matched to a gene: 9. The CDR3 consists of 16 residues.

J is TRBJ2-7 and V is TRBV7-2, with 10 bases lining up with TRBD1. With 6 bases clipped from V and 6 bases from J, the junction kept 8 bases outside the gene matches. Germline values: CDR1 SGHTA, CDR2 FQGNSA. This CDR3 has 14 amino acids. CDR3: CASRSGGTGVEQYF. The CDR3 nucleotides are TGTGCCAGCAGGTCCGGTGGGACAGGGGTCGAGCAGTACTTC.

The chain joins TRBV5-1 to TRBJ2-1; a weak D match, TRBD1 (6 bases). This CDR3 is 14 amino acids long. V lost 1 base, J lost 9 bases, and 14 bases lay in between. Germline V CDR1 and CDR2: SGHRS, YFSETQ. CDR3 coding DNA: TGCGCCAGCAGCTTGTTGCCTGAGACAGGTGAGCAGTTCTTC. Its protein is CASSLLPETGEQFF.

The chain recombines TRBV30 with TRBJ2-1; D not certain. The V and J ends lost 3 bases and 6 bases respectively, with 12 bases between them. This CDR3 contains 13 residues. In germline, CDR1 is GTSNPN, CDR2 SVGIG (reference sequence). In DNA form, the CDR3 reads TGTGCCTGGAGATTGGGCCCAAGCAATGAGCAGTTCTTC. Its translation: CAWRLGPSNEQFF.

The chain is built from TRBV6-1 and TRBJ1-3, with 8 bases matching TRBD1. CDR3 size: 16 residues. From germline, CDR1 is MNHNS and CDR2 SASEGT. V trimming: 4 bases; J trimming: 0 bases; junction bases outside the gene matches: 5. CDR3 DNA sequence: TGTGCCAGCAGTGGGGACAGGCTAAGCTCTGGAAACACCATATATTTT. Protein: CASSGDRLSSGNTIYF.

The chain uses TRBV2 and TRBJ2-5; weak D call: TRBD1 (5 bases). V was clipped by 4 bases and J by 2 bases, with 8 bases between them. Germline assignment: CDR1 SNHLY and CDR2 FYNNEI. This CDR3 comprises 13 residues. The CDR3 DNA sequence: TGTGCCAGCAGTGTAGACAGTCAAGAGACCCAGTACTTC. This gives the protein CASSVDSQETQYF. The full variable domain, completed using reference TRBV2 and TRBJ2-5, is EPEVTQTPSHQVTQMGQEVILRCVPISNHLYFYWYRQILGQKVEFLVSFYNNEISEKSEIFDDQFSVERPDGSNFTLKIRSTKLEDSAMYFCASSVDSQETQYFGPGTRLLVL.

The sample holds one count of this clone. The J gene is TRBJ2-5, the V gene TRBV28; no clear D gene. CDR1 MDHEN and CDR2 SYDVKM come from the germline V gene. V shed 6 bases and J shed 11 bases, with 19 bases lying between them. The CDR3 contains 13 residues. CDR3 sequence reads: CASSVAVTQVQYF. CDR3 nucleotides: TGTGCCAGCAGCGTCGCTGTCACCCAGGTTCAGTACTTC.

The J gene is TRBJ2-4, the V gene TRBV6-5; 8 nucleotides match TRBD1. J gave up 4 bases and V 2 bases, and 4 bases lay outside the gene matches. CDR1 MNHEY and CDR2 SVGAGI come from the germline V gene. This CDR3 region has 15 residues. The CDR3 region is CASSYGQGPKNIQYF. The CDR3 nucleotides read TGTGCCAGCAGTTACGGACAGGGCCCTAAAAACATTCAGTACTTC.

The chain is built from TRBV19 and TRBJ1-4; D uncertain. V was shortened by 3 bases and J by 7 bases, with 6 bases between the two germline ends. This CDR3 region has 12 residues. Germline CDR1 is LNHDA and CDR2 is SQIVND (reference sequence). This CDR3 is CASSIPPEKLFF. The CDR3 coding sequence is TGTGCCAGTAGTATCCCTCCTGAAAAACTGTTTTTT.

J is TRBJ2-2 and V is TRBV7-7, with 7 bases identical to TRBD1. The CDR3 runs to 14 residues. After removal of 5 bases from V and 4 bases from J, the junction contained 4 bases not matched to a gene. CDR1 is SSHAT, CDR2 FNYEAQ, per germline (reference sequence). CDR3 sequence (DNA): TGTGCCAGCAGCCCGGGACAGCTCACCGGGGAGCTGTTTTTT. Its translation: CASSPGQLTGELFF.

V gene TRBV6-5 combines with J gene TRBJ2-5; no firm D call. Looked up from germline, CDR1 is MNHEY and CDR2 is SVGAGI. V was pared by 5 bases and J by 2 bases, with 15 bases between. The CDR3 contains 15 residues. The CDR3 bases are TGTGCCAGCAGTCAGACACCGGCTGTACAAGAGACCCAGTACTTC. Protein: CASSQTPAVQETQYF.

The chain joins TRBV19 to TRBJ2-1; TRBD2 aligns across 8 bases. The CDR3 loop spans 16 amino acids. Germline V gives CDR1 LNHDA, CDR2 SQIVND (reference sequence). Trimming took 4 bases from V and 15 from J; bases not matched to a gene: 20. The CDR3 here is CASSTSPITTGGPLFF. The DNA of the CDR3 is TGTGCCAGTAGTACGAGCCCAATTACAACGGGAGGGCCGTTGTTCTTC.

V usage is TRBV6-6 and J usage is TRBJ1-4; 8 positions agree with TRBD1. The CDR3 is 15 residues long. The V segment lost 0 bases and the J segment 5 bases; nucleotides outside the gene matches: 2. From germline, CDR1 is MNHNY and CDR2 SVGAGI (reference sequence). CDR3 in amino acids: CASSYSQGGNEKLFF. The DNA for the CDR3 is TGTGCCAGCAGTTACTCACAGGGGGGGAATGAAAAACTGTTTTTT.

The chain carries TRBV1 and TRBJ1-1. TRBV1 is termed a pseudogene. The CDR3 covers 17 residues. The CDR3, as DNA: TGCACCAGCAGCCAAGAACCCCCCTGCGGGGCGAACACTGAAGCTTTCTTT. As protein: CTSSQEPPCGANTEAFF.

The V and J genes are TRBV7-2 and TRBJ1-2; no reliable D call. CDR3 length: 13 amino acids. Trimming stripped 7 bases from V and 4 bases from J, with 13 bases between. Germline CDR1 reads SGHTA; CDR2 reads FQGNSA. The chain's CDR3 is CASKSSRSYGYTF. In DNA, the CDR3 is TGTGCCAGCAAATCATCAAGGAGCTATGGCTACACCTTC.

This chain uses TRBV2 with TRBJ1-5; TRBD1 aligns across 8 bases. The junction had 7 bases not matched to a gene; V was cut back by 5 bases and J by 4 bases. The germline gives CDR1 SNHLY, CDR2 FYNNEI. The CDR3 extends over 15 amino acids. The CDR3 nucleotides read TGTGCCAGCAGTTCAGACAGGGGCGCGAATCAGCCCCAGCATTTT. Its translation: CASSSDRGANQPQHF.